The clone carrying this T cell receptor (beta chain) was counted between two and nine times. CDR3 length: 15 amino acids. Per germline, CDR1 SGDLS and CDR2 YYNGEE. The V and J ends lost 0 bases and 0 bases respectively, with 9 bases between them. The sample belongs to a study of radiotherapy plus CTLA-4 blockade in lung cancer. Method: immunoSEQ multiplex PCR; TCRdb's copy keeps in-frame clones and lacks some. The sample records over 100,000 clones, 70% to 85% being singletons. Specimen: peripheral blood, collected from a patient treated with radiotherapy plus ipilimumab. The TCR comes from a human donor with non-small cell lung cancer that progressed on radiotherapy plus ipilimumab. Some clones in this sample may be carry-over from other donors' samples. The genes are TRBV9 and TRBJ1-1; tentatively, D is TRBD1 (5 bases). The DNA for the CDR3 is TGTGCCAGCAGCGTAGGGGGCGCAGTGAACACTGAAGCTTTCTTT. It is translated as CASSVGGAVNTEAFF. The full variable domain, its missing parts supplied by reference TRBV9 and TRBJ1-1, is DSGVTQTPKHLITATGQRVTLRCSPRSGDLSVYWYQQSLDQGLQFLIQYYNGEERAKGNILERFSAQQFPDLHSELNLSSLELGDSALYFCASSVGGAVNTEAFFGQGTRLTVV.